This T cell receptor beta chain is from a study of OX40 agonist ivuxolimab in advanced cancers. Overall study: The study enrolled dose-escalation patients with hepatocellular carcinoma, melanoma, renal cell or head and neck cancer. Cohort: approximately 83% men, mean age approximately 64, aged about 20 to 90.

Researchers took blood at baseline, on cycle 4 day 1, and on cycle 7 day 1. Profiled with immunoSEQ multiplex PCR; TCRdb holds only in-frame clones, not every one. The data show tens of thousands of clones, about four fifths seen once. The CDR3 is 15 residues long. V was clipped by 1 base and J by 0 bases, with 9 bases between them. Germline lookup yields CDR1 MGHRA and CDR2 YSYEKL. V gene TRBV4-1 combines with J gene TRBJ1-1; tentatively, D is TRBD1 (5 bases). Sequenced material: CD4+ or CD8+ T cells sorted from blood, taken in a trial of the OX40 agonist ivuxolimab. The clonotype was recovered from an adult with an advanced solid tumor such as melanoma, head and neck, liver or kidney cancer. As DNA, the CDR3 is TGCGCCAGCAGCCAAGCGGGACTGATGAACACTGAAGCTTTCTTT. Its protein product is CASSQAGLMNTEAFF.